A selection of T cell receptor beta chains follows, all from one sample in a study of cytomegalovirus exposure and HLA in healthy donors. Here immunoSEQ multiplex PCR was the method, and the copy in TCRdb shows in-frame clones only, minus some. The sample lists about 160,000 clones; around four fifths were seen once. The sequencing input was PBMCs. The source of these receptors is a man aged 45-65 years in good health and CMV-seropositive. The CDR3 runs from the conserved cysteine through the conserved F or W. D genes are given only for firm matches. Clone size is given for some rows only: seen once, a few or many times, or a class if the clone is expanded.

clone_size j_call d_call v_call cdr3_nt cdr3_aa
NA TRBJ2-1 TRBD1 TRBV5-6 TGTGCCAGCAGCTTGGCCCTATGGACAGGCCGCATGGGGAGTGAGCAGTTCTTC CASSLALWTGRMGSEQFF
NA TRBJ2-1 NA TRBV5-4 TGTGCCAGCAGCCATACAGGATACAATGAGCAGTTCTTC CASSHTGYNEQFF
NA TRBJ1-4 TRBD1 TRBV6-5 TGTGCCACATCGGGGACAGGCGTCGAAAAACTGTTTTTT CATSGTGVEKLFF
NA TRBJ1-4 NA TRBV2 TGTGCCAGCAGTGAACAGGTTGGGGAAAAACTGTTTTTT CASSEQVGEKLFF
NA TRBJ1-1 NA TRBV7-6 TGTGCCAGCAGCTTGAGCGGGGGGGCCACTGAAGCTTTCTTT CASSLSGGATEAFF
once TRBJ1-2 TRBD1 TRBV6-5 TGTGCCAGCAGGTGGGACAGGGTTGATGGCTACACCTTC CASRWDRVDGYTF
NA TRBJ2-7 NA TRBV5-1 TGCGCCAGCAGCTTGGGAGGAGTGTACGAGCAGTACTTC CASSLGGVYEQYF
NA TRBJ2-2 NA TRBV2 TGTGCCAGCACCATCGACAGCTCGAACACCGGGGAGCTGTTTTTT CASTIDSSNTGELFF
once TRBJ1-2 TRBD1 TRBV7-9 TGTGCCAGCAGCCCCCGGACAGGGGGCTTGATCAACTATGGCTACACCTTC CASSPRTGGLINYGYTF
NA TRBJ1-6 TRBD1 TRBV13 TGTGCCAGCAGCTTGGCGGAGGACAGGGGTCGGAATTCACCCCTCCACTTT CASSLAEDRGRNSPLHF
NA TRBJ1-1 TRBD1 TRBV27 TGTGCCAGCAGTCCTACAGGGGGAACACAAGCTTTCTTT CASSPTGGTQAFF
NA TRBJ1-2 TRBD1 TRBV12-5 TGTGCTAGTGGTTCTCCCTGGACAGGGGCGGGAGGCTACACCTTC CASGSPWTGAGGYTF
NA TRBJ1-1 TRBD1 TRBV6-5 TGTGCCAGCAGTACGGGACAGGGGGCCCCTGAAGCTTTCTTT CASSTGQGAPEAFF
few TRBJ2-3 NA TRBV7-9 TGTGCCAGCAGCTCGTGGACAGCCTCTAGCACAGATACGCAGTATTTT CASSSWTASSTDTQYF
NA TRBJ2-7 NA TRBV15 TGTGCCACCAGCAGGGAGAGATACGAGCAGTACTTC CATSRERYEQYF
NA TRBJ2-3 NA TRBV10-3 TGTGCCATCAGTGGGGCCCGGGACTCCACCACAGATACGCAGTATTTT CAISGARDSTTDTQYF
once TRBJ1-2 NA TRBV27 TGTGCCAGCAGGGACTTGGGGGCAAAACGGATTACCTATGGCTACACCTTC CASRDLGAKRITYGYTF
NA TRBJ1-1 TRBD1 TRBV7-9 TGTTCCAGCAGCTTAGCGGGATCAGGGGGTAATGAAGCTTTCTTT CSSSLAGSGGNEAFF
NA TRBJ2-7 NA TRBV2 TGTGCCAGCAGCCCCCGGGTCGGGAACGAGCAGTACTTC CASSPRVGNEQYF
NA TRBJ2-1 TRBD2 TRBV11-3 TGTGCCAGCAGCAAAGCGGGGACTAGCGCCTACAATGAGCAGTTCTTC CASSKAGTSAYNEQFF
few TRBJ2-1 NA TRBV30 TGTGCCTGGACCCTGTCCGGAGTTGAGCAGTTCTTC CAWTLSGVEQFF
once TRBJ2-5 NA TRBV7-9 TGTGCCAGCAGCTTTGGGGGGGCTGAGACCCAGTACTTC CASSFGGAETQYF
NA TRBJ1-3 NA TRBV7-6 TGTGCCAGCAGCTCGAAAAGGACGAAGGGAGACTCTGGAAACACCATATATTTT CASSSKRTKGDSGNTIYF
NA TRBJ2-1 NA TRBV29-1 TGCAGCGTTGCCCCGTCCTACAATGAGCAGTTCTTC CSVAPSYNEQFF
NA TRBJ2-2 TRBD1 TRBV19 TGTGCCAGTAGTACCGGACAGGGGTACACCGGGGAGCTGTTTTTT CASSTGQGYTGELFF
NA TRBJ2-6 NA TRBV19 TGTGCCAGTCTGAGCTGGAGTTCTGGGGCCAACGTCCTGACTTTC CASLSWSSGANVLTF
NA TRBJ2-1 TRBD1 TRBV5-1 TGCGCCAGCAGCTTGGGACAGGGGACGCACAATGAGCAGTTCTTC CASSLGQGTHNEQFF
NA TRBJ1-1 TRBD1 TRBV10-1 TGCGCCAGCAGTGAGTCATTCAGGGGGGCTGAAGCTTTCTTT CASSESFRGAEAFF
NA TRBJ1-2 TRBD1 TRBV9 TGTGCCAGCAGCGCCCAAACAGGGGGCGTCGGTGGCTACACCTTC CASSAQTGGVGGYTF
NA TRBJ1-5 NA TRBV6-5 TGTGCCAGCAGCCGGGGTCGAGATCAGCCCCAGCATTTT CASSRGRDQPQHF
once TRBJ2-1 TRBD1 TRBV7-2 TGTGCCAGCAGCTTGCTAGGAGACAGGGAGTTCTTC CASSLLGDREFF
NA TRBJ2-7 TRBD2 TRBV5-1 TGCGCCAGCAGCCGTACTAGCGGGAGGTACGAGCAGTACTTC CASSRTSGRYEQYF
NA TRBJ1-4 NA TRBV25-1 TGTGCCAGAAGGGGTTTATTGGGGGGGCCGGGGGGTAATGAAAAACTGTTTTTT CARRGLLGGPGGNEKLFF
NA TRBJ1-4 NA TRBV7-9 TGTTCCAGCAGCCTAACCCAGGCAACTAATGAAAAACTGTTTTTT CSSSLTQATNEKLFF
NA TRBJ1-2 NA TRBV2 TGTGCCAGCAGTGGAACGGTGGCGGGGTATGGCTACACCTTC CASSGTVAGYGYTF
NA TRBJ2-3 NA TRBV7-9 TGTTCCAGCACCTATATGGATACGCAGTATTTT CSSTYMDTQYF
few TRBJ1-5 NA TRBV5-5 TGTGCCAGCAGCTTTGGCGGACAGTCTAATCAGCCCCAGCATTTT CASSFGGQSNQPQHF
NA TRBJ2-7 NA TRBV9 TGTGCCAGCAGCGTACGTCTGACAGGTGACTCCTACGAGCAGTACTTC CASSVRLTGDSYEQYF